What follows is one TCR beta chain and its context. Its cognate antigen is unknown. Sampling of blood occurred at baseline, cycle 4 day 1, and cycle 7 day 1. This table comes from immunoSEQ multiplex PCR, and its TCRdb copy is limited to in-frame clones, with some not included. The table has tens of thousands of clones, around 84% seen once; the top ten hold approximately 4.2%. The source of the sample is a study of OX40 agonist ivuxolimab in advanced cancers. Study information: Ivuxolimab was administered intravenously to patients at 0.01 to 10 mg/kg every 2 weeks. General study findings and limits: Doses of 0.1 to 3.0 mg/kg were accompanied by clonal expansion of CD4+ and CD8+ blood T cells by week 6. Some nonresponders also had low normalized T-cell clonal expansion.

This receptor was taken from an adult with an advanced solid tumor such as melanoma, head and neck, liver or kidney cancer. The sample consisted of CD4+ or CD8+ T cells sorted from blood, taken in a trial of the OX40 agonist ivuxolimab.

The CDR3 region is CASGLVLAPSYNEQFF. CDR3 sequence (DNA): TGTGCTAGTGGTTTGGTACTGGCTCCCTCCTACAATGAGCAGTTCTTC. The chain has TRBV12-5 and TRBJ2-1; D gene unclear. The CDR3 loop spans 16 amino acids. CDR1 and CDR2 (germline): LGHNT, FRNRAP. The ends were cut back, 0 bases at V and 0 bases at J, with 9 bases in the middle.